This is a list of T cell receptor beta chains from one sample in a study of cytomegalovirus exposure and HLA in healthy donors. This table comes from immunoSEQ multiplex PCR, and its TCRdb copy is limited to in-frame clones, with some not included. The sample records hundreds of thousands of clones, roughly two thirds being singletons. Sequenced: PBMCs. Receptors were obtained from a female donor in good health and CMV-seronegative. Both conserved end residues are trimmed from each CDR3. The order of the fields is V gene, clone size, CDR3 protein. Clone size is stated in some rows and not others, as once, few, many or a class when expanded.

TRBV19,-,ASSIPGLDYGYT
TRBV27,few,ASSLRGAGANVLT
TRBV5-1,-,ASSLGGGGSYNEQF
TRBV7-2,-,ASSFVDSNQPQH
TRBV7-2,once,ASSPGTGVDTQY
TRBV18,-,ASSPLHSNTEAF
TRBV2,few,ASSALPSGRATGELF
TRBV15,-,ATSFGGKNTGELF
TRBV10-3,once,AISAGTTSVRDGYT
TRBV27,-,ASSSRDRAYEQY
TRBV6-1,-,ASSPREGNYGYT